What follows are 23 T cell receptor beta chains derived from one specimen sequenced in a study of long-term antiretroviral therapy in people with HIV. The assay used was immunoSEQ (version v3.0), run at survey level. TCRdb's copy holds only in-frame clones and misses some; the assay was immunoSEQ multiplex PCR. The table shows tens of thousands of clones, with roughly 95% occurring only once. Specimen: unsorted PBMCs, collected more than 6 years after starting antiretroviral therapy. The receptors shown here come from a man between 25 and 39 years old with HIV.

This clone was picked up one time. The J gene is TRBJ1-1, the V gene TRBV19, with D possibly matching TRBD1 (6 bases). The CDR3 covers 14 residues. V gave up 4 bases and J gave up 1 base, with 10 bases separating them. Germline V gene data show CDR1 as LNHDA and CDR2 as SQIVND (reference sequence). This chain's CDR3 is CASSNGQPNTEAFF. Here the CDR3 DNA reads TGTGCCAGTAGTAATGGACAGCCGAACACTGAAGCTTTCTTT.

The V and J genes are TRBV6-5 and TRBJ1-5; perhaps TRBD1 as D (6 bases). The V gene's germline CDR1 is MNHEY and CDR2 SVGAGI. Trimming pared 5 bases from V and 10 bases from J, leaving 15 bases between. The CDR3 contains 13 residues. The chain's CDR3 is CASSDGDTGPQHF. CDR3 bases: TGTGCCAGCAGTGATGGGGACACCGGACCCCAGCATTTT.

This chain uses TRBV2 with TRBJ1-6, with a tentative D call TRBD1 (6 bases). The V and J ends lost 3 bases and 7 bases respectively, with 10 bases between them. From germline, CDR1 is SNHLY and CDR2 FYNNEI. This CDR3 is 14 amino acids long. The CDR3 is CASSDRGGNSPLHF. The DNA for the CDR3 is TGTGCCAGCAGTGACAGGGGAGGAAATTCACCCCTCCACTTT.

This chain uses TRBV5-1 with TRBJ2-7; 9 nucleotides align to TRBD1. Germline trimming cut 4 bases from V and 7 bases from J; bases unmatched to any gene: 6. The CDR3 extends over 13 amino acids. The germline CDR1 and CDR2 sequences are SGHRS and YFSETQ. The CDR3 coding sequence is TGCGCCAGCAGCCAGACAGGGGGAGGGGAGCAGTACTTC. This translates into CASSQTGGGEQYF.

J is TRBJ2-5 and V is TRBV7-2; unclear D gene. The CDR3 covers 14 residues. V lost 2 bases to trimming and J lost 1 base, with 8 bases between them. The germline gives CDR1 SGHTA, CDR2 FQGNSA. This CDR3 reads CASSLSSFQETQYF. The CDR3 DNA is TGTGCCAGCAGCTTATCAAGCTTCCAAGAGACCCAGTACTTC.

This chain joins TRBV19 and TRBJ2-4; D unclear. CDR1 LNHDA and CDR2 SQIVND come from the germline V gene (reference sequence). Trimming cost V 1 base and J 7 bases, with 8 bases left between them. The CDR3 runs 13 residues. Here the CDR3 reads CASSIGPLNIQYF. Here the CDR3 DNA reads TGTGCCAGTAGTATAGGTCCCTTGAACATTCAGTACTTC.

This clone has just one count. This rearrangement joins TRBV9 to TRBJ2-2, with D perhaps TRBD1 (6 bases). CDR3 length: 15 residues. Deletions cut 3 bases from V and 5 bases from J, with 14 bases between. Germline CDR1 and CDR2: SGDLS and YYNGEE. The CDR3 loop reads CASSGGHLRTGELFF. The DNA for the CDR3 is TGTGCCAGCAGCGGGGGACACCTAAGGACCGGGGAGCTGTTTTTT.

This chain links TRBV2 with TRBJ2-5, with a weak D call TRBD2 (5 bases). Looked up from germline, CDR1 is SNHLY and CDR2 is FYNNEI. The CDR3 is 13 residues long. The V gene lost 7 bases and the J gene lost 2 bases, with 11 bases spanning the gap. DNA of the CDR3: TGTGCCAGCAAAGGGAGTCTACAAGAGACCCAGTACTTC. This translates into CASKGSLQETQYF.

This clone has just one count. This chain uses TRBV7-9 with TRBJ1-2; a weak D match, TRBD1 (6 bases). The CDR3 runs to 12 residues. Germline CDR1 is SEHNR and CDR2 is FQNEAQ (reference sequence). V was pared by 5 bases and J by 8 bases, with 12 bases between. This CDR3 reads CASSPDTGGYTF. DNA of the CDR3: TGTGCCAGCAGCCCTGACACAGGGGGCTACACCTTC.

V and J are TRBV15 and TRBJ2-4, with D possibly being TRBD2 (5 bases). With 0 bases removed from V and 0 bases from J, the gap between germline ends came to 12 bases. The CDR3 is 17 residues long. CDR1 LNHNV and CDR2 YYDKDF come from the germline V gene (reference sequence). In DNA, the CDR3 is TGTGCCACCAGCAGAGATATGGGAGAACTAGCCAAAAACATTCAGTACTTC. Translating it yields CATSRDMGELAKNIQYF.

V usage is TRBV28 and J usage is TRBJ1-5; unclear D gene. Looked up from germline, CDR1 is MDHEN and CDR2 is SYDVKM. The V end lost 6 bases, the J end lost 0 bases, and 6 bases lay between the germline ends. CDR3 length: 13 residues. The CDR3 loop is CASRYSSNQPQHF. The CDR3 bases are TGTGCCAGCAGGTATAGTAGCAATCAGCCCCAGCATTTT.

CDR3: CASSQDYGGSLGYNEQFF. The CDR3, as DNA: TGCGCCAGCAGCCAAGATTATGGCGGGAGCCTTGGGTACAATGAGCAGTTCTTC. The J gene is TRBJ2-1, the V gene TRBV4-3, with 7 bases that match TRBD2. Unmatched junction bases numbered 12, after V lost 0 bases and J lost 4 bases. Germline V gene sequence: CDR1 LGHNA, CDR2 YSLEER. The CDR3 length is 18 residues.

The chain has TRBV6-4 and TRBJ2-1; 10 nucleotides align to TRBD1. Germline V lookup: CDR1 MRHNA, CDR2 SNTAGT. V lost 3 bases and J lost 7; bases outside the gene matches: 3. This CDR3 has 14 amino acids. Written as DNA, the CDR3 is TGTGCCAGCAGTGAGGGACAGGGGAGGAATGAGCAGTTCTTC. Translating it yields CASSEGQGRNEQFF.

The J gene is TRBJ1-1, the V gene TRBV29-1, with D uncertain. V lost 2 bases and J 4 bases, leaving 8 bases between the germline ends. CDR3 size: 12 residues. CDR1 and CDR2 (germline): SQVTM, ANQGSEA. Here the CDR3 DNA reads TGCAGCGTTGAACTCTTCGGCACTGAAGCTTTCTTT. Its translation is CSVELFGTEAFF.

The J gene is TRBJ2-2, the V gene TRBV21-1; no check of the table's D call, TRBD2, against the DNA was made. TRBV21-1 is a known pseudogene. This CDR3 has 17 residues. The CDR3 protein is CASSKSGDPGNTGELFF. The CDR3 nucleotides read TGTGCCAGCAGCAAGTCGGGAGACCCAGGGAACACCGGGGAGCTGTTTTTT.

As concerns this clone: At one boundary the junction diverges from the germline segment, which might be a read error. The rearrangement uses TRBV7-7 and TRBJ2-7, with D unclear. CDR3 length equals 14 residues. The germline V gene has CDR1 SSHAT and CDR2 FNYEAQ (reference sequence). The CDR3, as DNA: TGTGCTAGCAGCTTAACCTGGCCCCCTTACGAGCAGTACTTC. Its protein is CASSLTWPPYEQYF. Variable domain in full (rest from reference TRBV7-7 and TRBJ2-7): GAGVSQSPRYKVTKRGQDVTLRCDPISSHATLYWYQQALGQGPEFLTYFNYEAQPDKSGLPSDRFSAERPEGSISTLTIQRTEQRDSAMYRCASSLTWPPYEQYFGPGTRLTVT.

The chain couples TRBV4-3 to TRBJ2-2; D possibly corresponds to TRBD2 (5 bases). CDR3 length: 16 amino acids. Deletions cut 1 base from V and 9 bases from J, with 18 bases between. Looked up from germline, CDR1 is LGHNA and CDR2 is YSLEER. CDR3 residues: CASSQVIRRRARELFF. For the CDR3, the DNA is TGCGCCAGCAGCCAAGTGATCCGGAGGCGCGCGAGGGAGCTGTTTTTT.

This clone occurred once. V gene TRBV6-1 combines with J gene TRBJ2-3, with D hard to call. The CDR3 is made up of 15 amino acids. The V gene's germline CDR1 is MNHNS and CDR2 SASEGT. V was cut by 6 bases and J by 1 base, with 14 bases left in between. CDR3 amino acids: CASSRPFLGTDTQYF. CDR3 coding DNA: TGTGCCAGCAGCCGTCCATTCCTGGGCACAGATACGCAGTATTTT.

The chain employs TRBV5-6 and TRBJ1-2, with D perhaps matching TRBD1 (5 bases). This CDR3 has 13 residues. V shed 4 bases and J shed 7 bases, with 14 bases lying between them. The germline V gene encodes CDR1 SGHDT and CDR2 YYEEEE. CDR3 sequence reads: CASSTGLPPGYTF. The CDR3 DNA follows: TGTGCCAGCAGCACGGGACTTCCTCCTGGCTACACCTTC.

This clone has a single count. The chain uses TRBV5-1 and TRBJ1-1; weak D call: TRBD1 (6 bases). The CDR3 is made up of 15 amino acids. V was pared by 0 bases and J by 2 bases, with 11 bases between. The germline gives CDR1 SGHRS, CDR2 YFSETQ. CDR3 residues: CASSLGTGLNTEAFF. The CDR3 nucleotides read TGCGCCAGCAGCTTGGGAACAGGGCTTAACACTGAAGCTTTCTTT.

This chain joins TRBV2 and TRBJ2-1, with 12 bases identical to TRBD2. J was trimmed by 5 bases and V by 4 bases; bases with no gene match: 0. The CDR3 is 14 amino acids. Germline V lookup: CDR1 SNHLY, CDR2 FYNNEI. CDR3 amino acids: CASSGLAGDNEQFF. As DNA, the CDR3 is TGTGCCAGCAGTGGACTAGCGGGGGACAATGAGCAGTTCTTC.

This clone came up once. This chain connects TRBV7-8 to TRBJ1-1; D is perhaps TRBD1 (5 bases). The CDR3 has 14 amino acids. CDR1 is SGHVS and CDR2 is FQNEAQ in the germline V gene. Trimming pared 1 base from V and 1 base from J, leaving 7 bases between. The chain's CDR3 is CASSLGRGNTEAFF. CDR3 coding DNA: TGTGCCAGCAGCTTAGGTAGGGGGAACACTGAAGCTTTCTTT.

This rearrangement joins TRBV13 to TRBJ2-3; TRBD2 matches 9 bases. CDR3 size: 15 residues. Germline-derived CDR1 and CDR2 are PRHDT and FYEKMQ (reference sequence). V was pared by 5 bases and J by 0 bases, with 3 bases of the junction left unmatched. CDR3 DNA sequence: TGTGCCAGCAGCCCGACTAGCGGTAGCACAGATACGCAGTATTTT. Protein sequence: CASSPTSGSTDTQYF.